What follows are 20 T cell receptor beta chains derived from one specimen sequenced in a study of blood T cell repertoires in COVID-19. Sequencing was performed with immunoSEQ multiplex PCR; in TCRdb, only in-frame clones are kept and a portion is missing. Altogether over 200,000 clones are present, about three quarters being singletons, with the ten largest covering about 3%. The sequenced sample consisted of peripheral blood. Receptors originate from a woman older than 75 with acute or convalescent COVID-19.

The CDR3 DNA sequence: TGCGCCAGCAGCGATCGGGACACTGAAGCTTTCTTT. Translating gives CASSDRDTEAFF. The rearrangement links TRBV10-2 to TRBJ1-1; D uncertain. CDR1 WSHSY and CDR2 SAAADI come from the germline V gene. The CDR3 is 12 residues long. Trimming stripped 6 bases from V and 3 bases from J, with 8 bases between.

The rearrangement joins TRBV11-3 to TRBJ1-1; 9 bases align to TRBD1. V lost 4 bases to trimming and J lost 0 bases; unmatched junction nucleotides: 0. CDR1 is SGHNT, CDR2 YENEEA, per germline. This CDR3 spans 14 amino acids. The CDR3, as DNA: TGTGCCAGCAGCTGGACAGGGGTGAACACTGAAGCTTTCTTT. This gives the protein CASSWTGVNTEAFF.

The chain links TRBV9 to TRBJ2-1, with D unclear. Trimming stripped 3 bases from V and 7 bases from J, with 11 bases between. This CDR3 is 13 amino acids long. The V gene's germline CDR1 is SGDLS and CDR2 YYNGEE. The CDR3 DNA is TGTGCCAGCAGCGCTCGAACTAAGAATGAGCAGTTCTTC. Amino acids: CASSARTKNEQFF.

V usage is TRBV4-1 and J usage is TRBJ1-4; a possible D gene is TRBD1 (5 bases). The germline CDR1 and CDR2 sequences are MGHRA and YSYEKL. The CDR3 is 15 residues long. The V gene lost 4 bases and the J gene lost 4 bases, with 13 bases spanning the gap. The CDR3 DNA reads as TGCGCCAGCAGCCGGACGGGGGGGTTTAATGAAAAACTGTTTTTT. Amino acids: CASSRTGGFNEKLFF.

The J gene is TRBJ2-7, the V gene TRBV7-9; 7 bases line up with TRBD1. The CDR3 runs 15 residues. The V and J ends lost 1 base and 2 bases, in that order; junction bases with no gene match: 5. Germline V CDR1 and CDR2: SEHNR, FQNEAQ (reference sequence). This CDR3 reads CASSLGYRGTYEQYF. The CDR3 nucleotides are TGTGCCAGCAGCTTAGGGTACAGGGGAACCTACGAGCAGTACTTC.

The gene calls are TRBV27 and TRBJ1-2; TRBD1 matches 9 bases. V lost 8 bases and J lost 5; bases outside the gene matches: 18. The CDR3 spans 17 residues. From germline, CDR1 is MNHEY and CDR2 SMNVEV (reference sequence). The CDR3 DNA sequence: TGTGCCAGCGGCTTTGCTCGACGGGGGGGACAGGGATATGGCTACACCTTC. This encodes CASGFARRGGQGYGYTF.

V is TRBV18 and J is TRBJ1-2, with a weak D call TRBD1 (6 bases). The V gene lost 3 bases and the J gene lost 4 bases, with 12 bases spanning the gap. The V gene's germline CDR1 is KGHSH and CDR2 LQKENI. This CDR3 is 14 amino acids long. The CDR3 DNA is TGTGCCAGCTCACCCTCGGAGGACAGCTATGGCTACACCTTC. As protein: CASSPSEDSYGYTF.

This clone has a handful of counts. The V and J genes are TRBV3-1 (or the pseudogene TRBV3-2) and TRBJ2-5; 8 bases align to TRBD2. V trimming: 1 base; J trimming: 5 bases; junction bases outside the gene matches: 6. Germline values: CDR1 LGHDT, CDR2 YNNKEL (reference sequence). This CDR3 has 15 residues. CDR3 bases: TGTGCCAGCAGCCAAGGCCCGGGAGGGGGGGAGACCCAGTACTTC. Translating it yields CASSQGPGGGETQYF.

This clone was observed once. The chain combines TRBV6-2 or TRBV6-3 with TRBJ1-2; no clear D. The CDR3 totals 15 residues. Trimming pared 2 bases from V and 0 bases from J, leaving 10 bases between. The germline CDR1 and CDR2 sequences are MNHEY and SVGEGT. CDR3 bases: TGTGCCAGCAGTTACCGGACTGCAGCTAACTATGGCTACACCTTC. It yields the protein CASSYRTAANYGYTF.

The chain has TRBV6-5 and TRBJ2-2, with a possible D match to TRBD1 (5 bases). Germline V lookup: CDR1 MNHEY, CDR2 SVGAGI. This CDR3 is 12 amino acids long. Deletions cut 5 bases from V and 6 bases from J, with 7 bases between. The CDR3 DNA is TGTGCCAGCAGTCGGACATCCGGGGAGCTGTTTTTT. Protein sequence: CASSRTSGELFF.

This chain links TRBV4-1 with TRBJ2-7, with 7 bases identical to TRBD2. CDR3 length: 13 amino acids. The V and J ends lost 0 bases and 6 bases, in that order; junction bases with no gene match: 2. Germline V gene sequence: CDR1 MGHRA, CDR2 YSYEKL. The CDR3 region has the DNA TGCGCCAGCAGCCAAGATAGGGAGGGCGAGCAGTACTTC. It yields the protein CASSQDREGEQYF.

This chain links TRBV3-1 (or the pseudogene TRBV3-2) with TRBJ2-1; perhaps TRBD2 as D (6 bases). Between the trimmed V and J ends, which lost 2 bases and 8 bases, there was a span of 22 bases. CDR1 is LGHDT and CDR2 is YNNKEL in the germline V gene (reference sequence). This CDR3 comprises 17 residues. This CDR3 reads CASSQQGEGRPGDEQFF. Here the CDR3 DNA reads TGTGCCAGCAGCCAACAGGGAGAGGGGCGGCCGGGGGATGAGCAGTTCTTC.

This chain connects TRBV10-3 to TRBJ1-1, with 9 bases identical to TRBD1. Germline V gives CDR1 ENHRY, CDR2 SYGVKD. The CDR3 sequence is 14 residues long. The trim removed 11 bases at V and 3 bases at J, leaving 10 bases unmatched. Here the CDR3 reads CAATGGEFYTEAFF. The CDR3 DNA sequence: TGTGCCGCCACAGGGGGCGAATTTTACACTGAAGCTTTCTTT.

This rearrangement joins TRBV18 to TRBJ2-7; TRBD1 aligns across 9 bases. The CDR3 is 14 amino acids. Germline V lookup: CDR1 KGHSH, CDR2 LQKENI. The V and J ends lost 2 bases and 4 bases, in that order; junction bases with no gene match: 3. CDR3: CASSPKGQGYEQYF. CDR3 nucleotide sequence: TGTGCCAGCTCACCAAAGGGACAGGGATACGAGCAGTACTTC.

This clone was seen many times. The chain carries TRBV5-4 and TRBJ2-7; 10 bases are shared with TRBD2. Germline loops: CDR1 SGHNT, CDR2 YYREEE (reference sequence). The CDR3 totals 18 residues. V shed 3 bases and J 3 bases; nucleotides not matched to a gene: 15. In DNA form, the CDR3 reads TGTGCCAGCAGCTCCGATCTAGCGGGAGATGGGTCGGGCTACGAGCAGTACTTC. Protein product: CASSSDLAGDGSGYEQYF.

In nucleotides, the CDR3 is TGTGCCAGCAGCCAACTCCGCCAGGCTGGGGCCAACGTCCTGACTTTC. Its protein product is CASSQLRQAGANVLTF. V and J are TRBV14 and TRBJ2-6; D is uncertain. This CDR3 is built from 16 residues. Germline CDR1 reads SGHDN; CDR2 reads FVKESK. Trimming took 2 bases from V and 2 from J, leaving 10 bases between them.

This rearrangement joins TRBV2 to TRBJ1-1, with 7 bases fitting TRBD1. This CDR3 comprises 14 residues. Germline V CDR1 and CDR2: SNHLY, FYNNEI. Losses at the gene ends were 8 bases for V and 0 bases for J; bases not matched to a gene: 6. CDR3 sequence: CASPRTGMNTEAFF. The CDR3 DNA reads as TGTGCCAGCCCCCGGACAGGCATGAACACTGAAGCTTTCTTT.

The chain links TRBV7-2 to TRBJ1-2; D gene ambiguous. The CDR3 totals 14 residues. Germline values: CDR1 SGHTA, CDR2 FQGNSA. V lost 3 bases, J lost 2 bases, and 10 bases lay in between. The CDR3 DNA is TGTGCCAGCAGCTTGAGATGGGCAAACTATGGCTACACCTTC. It translates to CASSLRWANYGYTF.

This clone was seen once. CDR3: CASSPRSLLTGFEAFF. In DNA form, the CDR3 reads TGTGCCAGCAGCCCAAGGTCCCTACTGACAGGGTTTGAAGCTTTCTTT. The chain employs TRBV9 and TRBJ1-1, with TRBD1 matching 7 bases. Germline lookup yields CDR1 SGDLS and CDR2 YYNGEE. V dropped 4 bases and J dropped 7; count of bases not matched to a gene: 16. The CDR3 spans 16 residues.

This chain joins TRBV2 and TRBJ2-7; tentatively, D is TRBD1 (6 bases). Deletions cut 7 bases from V and 1 base from J, with 11 bases between. This CDR3 spans 13 amino acids. Germline V CDR1 and CDR2: SNHLY, FYNNEI. The CDR3 DNA follows: TGTGCCAGCAACCCCGACAGGTCCTACGAGCAGTACTTC. Amino acids: CASNPDRSYEQYF.